These 18 T cell receptor beta chains share one sample of origin, sequenced in a study of identical twins. TCRdb re-derived calls from the 5' RACE reads in MiXCR, one entry per CDR3 protein. This table holds approximately 700,000 distinct CDR3 sequences, 6% to 6.5% found once. The sequenced material came from naive T cells sorted from blood. Every receptor here comes from a man aged 18 to 35 in good health.

The table lists this clonotype with many counts. The chain links TRBV4-2 to TRBJ1-5; perhaps TRBD1 as D (5 bases). V was cut by 3 bases and J by 6 bases, with 9 bases left in between. Germline CDR1 LGHNA, CDR2 YNFKEQ. The CDR3 loop spans 13 amino acids. The CDR3 protein is CASSQVGGQPQHF. For the CDR3, the DNA is TGTGCCAGCAGCCAGGTGGGGGGTCAGCCCCAGCATTTT.

The V gene is TRBV21-1, the J gene TRBJ2-1; no check of the table's D call, TRBD2, against the DNA was made. TRBV21-1 corresponds to a pseudogene. The CDR3 loop spans 15 amino acids. DNA of the CDR3: TGTGCCAGCAGCAATGGACTAGCGGGACGCAATGAGCAGTTCTTC. This sequence encodes CASSNGLAGRNEQFF.

This clonotype was seen only a few times. The gene calls are TRBV30 and TRBJ2-2; TRBD2 is a possible D gene (6 bases). Trimming removed 3 bases from V and 2 bases from J, with 19 bases in between. This CDR3 has 17 amino acids. Germline lookup yields CDR1 GTSNPN and CDR2 SVGIG (reference sequence). The DNA for the CDR3 is TGTGCCTGGAGGGCCGGGCGGGGAAGCTTAAACACCGGGGAGCTGTTTTTT. Its translation is CAWRAGRGSLNTGELFF.

Notes on this clonotype: Because it lacks the conserved phenylalanine or tryptophan at the end, this CDR3 is likely a read error. The V and J genes are TRBV15 and TRBJ2-6, with D unresolved. Per the germline V gene, CDR1 is LNHNV and CDR2 is YYDKDF (reference sequence). This CDR3 is built from 14 residues. V lost 6 bases to trimming and J lost 0 bases, with 6 bases between them. CDR3 DNA sequence: TGTGCCACCAGGGCCGTCTCTGGGGCCAACGTCCTGACTTAC. Its translation: CATRAVSGANVLTY.

Ten or more counts support this clonotype. The chain employs TRBV5-1 and TRBJ1-2; D is unclear. From germline, CDR1 is SGHRS and CDR2 YFSETQ. The CDR3 is 12 amino acids. Between the trimmed V and J ends, which lost 3 bases and 8 bases, there was a span of 11 bases. In nucleotides, the CDR3 is TGCGCCAGCAGCTCGGGCCGGGGAGGCTACACCTTC. This translates into CASSSGRGGYTF.

This clonotype was observed a few times. The chain carries TRBV7-6 and TRBJ2-7; TRBD1 matches at 7 bases. The CDR3 is 11 residues long. CDR1 is SGHVS and CDR2 is FNYEAQ in the germline V gene. V dropped 8 bases and J dropped 6; count of bases not matched to a gene: 4. The CDR3 sequence: CASVAGGEQYF. The CDR3 DNA reads as TGTGCCAGCGTCGCAGGGGGCGAGCAGTACTTC. Supplemented by reference TRBV7-6 and TRBJ2-7, the full variable domain reads GAGVSQSPRYKVTKRGQDVALRCDPISGHVSLYWYRQALGQGPEFLTYFNYEAQQDKSGLPNDRFSAERPEGSISTLTIQRTEQRDSAMYRCASVAGGEQYFGPGTRLTVT.

This chain links TRBV7-6 with TRBJ2-1; TRBD2 matches at 11 bases. The CDR3 length is 22 residues. V lost 1 base, J lost 5 bases, and 22 bases stayed unmatched. CDR1 is SGHVS, CDR2 FNYEAQ, per germline. The CDR3 bases are TGTGCCAGCAGCTTAGGGTGGGGGGCTACTAGCGGGAGCCCCACTTTTAACAATGAGCAGTTCTTC. It yields the protein CASSLGWGATSGSPTFNNEQFF.

The chain couples TRBV19 to TRBJ2-1, with TRBD1 matching over 7 bases. Per germline, CDR1 LNHDA and CDR2 SQIVND (reference sequence). V trimming: 5 bases; J trimming: 8 bases; junction bases outside the gene matches: 3. The CDR3 length is 12 residues. CDR3 loop: CASSETGDEQFF. The CDR3 DNA follows: TGTGCCAGTAGTGAAACAGGGGATGAGCAGTTCTTC.

The chain uses TRBV30 and TRBJ2-2, with no clear D. The CDR3 is 15 amino acids. Germline V gene sequence: CDR1 GTSNPN, CDR2 SVGIG (reference sequence). Trimming cost V 3 bases and J 6 bases, with 17 bases left between them. The CDR3, as DNA: TGTGCCTGGAGGAACCCCTCTAGGCTCGCCGGGGAGCTGTTTTTT. Protein product: CAWRNPSRLAGELFF. Complete variable domain (other parts from reference TRBV30 and TRBJ2-2): SQTIHQWPATLVQPVGSPLSLECTVEGTSNPNLYWYRQAAGRGLQLLFYSVGIGQISSEVPQNLSASRPQDRQFILSSKKLLLSDSGFYLCAWRNPSRLAGELFFGEGSRLTVL.

This clonotype was found a few times. V is TRBV28 and J is TRBJ1-5; possibly TRBD1 for D (5 bases). V lost 2 bases, J lost 5 bases, and 13 bases lay in between. The germline V gene encodes CDR1 MDHEN and CDR2 SYDVKM. This CDR3 spans 15 amino acids. The CDR3 nucleotides are TGTGCCAGCAGTTTAAGCGGCCAGGGACATCAGCCCCAGCATTTT. Its translation is CASSLSGQGHQPQHF.

This clonotype was seen many times. The chain couples TRBV6-2 or TRBV6-3 to TRBJ2-7; the match to TRBD2 covers 13 bases. Looked up from germline, CDR1 is MNHEY and CDR2 is SVGEGT. The V gene end was trimmed by 5 bases and the J gene end by 2 bases; junction bases not matched to a gene: 0. The CDR3 contains 14 residues. CDR3 DNA sequence: TGTGCCAGCAGTGGACTAGCGGGAGCCTACGAGCAGTACTTC. Translated: CASSGLAGAYEQYF.

This clonotype came up a few times. The V gene is TRBV28, the J gene TRBJ2-1, with 9 bases lining up with TRBD1. The CDR3 loop spans 12 amino acids. Looked up from germline, CDR1 is MDHEN and CDR2 is SYDVKM. Trimming removed 10 bases from V and 8 bases from J; junction bases left unmatched: 6. Here the CDR3 DNA reads TGTGCCATCCTGGGGGACAGGGATGAGCAGTTCTTC. This translates into CAILGDRDEQFF.

This clonotype was counted at least ten times. V is TRBV27 and J is TRBJ2-7, with 7 bases matching TRBD1. With 4 bases clipped from V and 3 bases from J, the junction kept 9 bases outside the gene matches. The CDR3 loop spans 15 amino acids. The V gene's germline CDR1 is MNHEY and CDR2 SMNVEV (reference sequence). The CDR3 loop reads CASSSHRGSGYEQYF. In DNA form, the CDR3 reads TGTGCCAGCAGTTCCCACAGGGGATCAGGCTACGAGCAGTACTTC.

J is TRBJ2-2 and V is TRBV9, with 9 bases that match TRBD2. V shed 0 bases, J shed 2 bases, and the junction held 8 bases outside the gene matches. Germline V gene lookup returns CDR1 SGDLS and CDR2 YYNGEE. The CDR3 spans 18 residues. CDR3 residues: CASSVGAGGRDNTGELFF. CDR3 nucleotide sequence: TGTGCCAGCAGCGTAGGAGCGGGAGGCCGGGATAACACCGGGGAGCTGTTTTTT.

The chain uses TRBV5-5 and TRBJ1-2, with D maybe TRBD1 (6 bases). The CDR3 is 15 amino acids. Germline CDR1 and CDR2: SGHKS and YYEKEE (reference sequence). The ends were cut back, 4 bases at V and 8 bases at J, with 21 bases in the middle. CDR3 residues: CASSPHRGHSRGYTF. The CDR3 DNA reads TGTGCCAGCAGCCCGCACCGGGGGCACTCGAGGGGCTACACCTTC.

The chain recombines TRBV30 with TRBJ1-1; the D is unclear. Germline V CDR1 and CDR2: GTSNPN, SVGIG (reference sequence). V was shortened by 4 bases and J by 5 bases, with 8 bases between the two germline ends. This CDR3 has 11 amino acids. CDR3: CAWNRLTEAFF. The CDR3 DNA sequence: TGTGCCTGGAATCGCTTAACTGAAGCTTTCTTT.

This chain links TRBV3-1 with TRBJ2-7, with TRBD2 matching 13 bases. The CDR3 covers 13 residues. Germline CDR1 is LGHDT and CDR2 is YNNKEL (reference sequence). V shed 6 bases, J shed 6 bases, and the junction held 2 bases outside the gene matches. The CDR3 here is CASSRLAGGEQYV. The CDR3 nucleotides read TGTGCCAGCAGTCGACTAGCGGGAGGCGAGCAGTACGTC.

The chain is built from TRBV18 and TRBJ2-1; the D gene is possibly TRBD1 (5 bases). The V gene's germline CDR1 is KGHSH and CDR2 LQKENI. The CDR3 spans 18 residues. V lost 3 bases, J lost 0 bases, and 18 bases lay in between. CDR3 region: CASSPMALDSLSYNEQFF. The CDR3 DNA reads TGTGCCAGCTCACCCATGGCCCTTGACAGTCTCTCCTACAATGAGCAGTTCTTC.